This T cell receptor beta chain was sequenced for a study of blood T cell repertoires in COVID-19. Study details: T cells, B-cell-depleted T cells, or PBMCs supplied cDNA or gDNA.

Original methodology: Estimates of nucleated cell counts were drawn from the amplification of reference gene primers. The repertoire was sequenced with immunoSEQ multiplex PCR; TCRdb's copy has only in-frame clones and lacks some. V, J and clone size reflect that table, while D and trimming were determined from the DNA. This sample has fewer than 110,000 clones; around 90% occur once, and the top ten carry 3.5%. Germline CDR1 reads LGHDT; CDR2 reads YNNKEL (reference sequence). This CDR3 region has 14 residues. V shed 0 bases and J shed 0 bases, with 6 bases lying between them. J is TRBJ2-7 and V is TRBV3-1 (or the pseudogene TRBV3-2), with D unclear. The sequenced material came from peripheral blood. The TCR originated in a human donor in a cohort sampled during active COVID-19. CDR3 bases: TGTGCCAGCAGCCAAGATCTTGTCTCCTACGAGCAGTACTTC. Protein sequence: CASSQDLVSYEQYF.